This section outlines one TCR beta chain sequence together with its context. Generated by immunoSEQ multiplex PCR, the TCRdb table keeps only in-frame clones and is missing some. The sample lists about 530,000 clones, 70% to 90% seen once, with 7.5% to 9.5% in the top ten. This record comes from a study of blood T cell repertoires in COVID-19. Study background: T cells, B-cell-depleted T cells, or PBMCs supplied cDNA or gDNA.

The V and J ends lost 3 bases and 6 bases, in that order; junction bases with no gene match: 1. Germline values: CDR1 MGHRA, CDR2 YSYEKL. The CDR3 contains 12 residues. This TCR derives from a woman between 45 and 65 years old with COVID-19, enrolled during active disease. Sequencing used peripheral blood. V gene TRBV4-1 combines with J gene TRBJ1-2; 7 bases agree with TRBD1. The CDR3 spells CASSQGTDGYTF. DNA for the CDR3: TGCGCCAGCAGCCAGGGGACAGATGGCTACACCTTC.